A single sample gave rise to the 20 T cell receptor beta chains below, sequenced in a study of technical replicates of blood from four donors. Sequencing used immunoSEQ multiplex PCR; TCRdb keeps in-frame clones, though not all of them. Among approximately 59,000 clones, around 85% were seen once, and the ten largest hold 5%. The source material was PBMCs. The receptors originated from a human donor in good health. Some clones in this sample may be carry-over from other donors' samples.

J is TRBJ2-5 and V is TRBV10-2, with a tentative D call TRBD2 (6 bases). The CDR3 has 12 amino acids. Per germline, CDR1 WSHSY and CDR2 SAAADI. Trimming pared 6 bases from V and 5 bases from J, leaving 10 bases between. CDR3 in amino acids: CASSGSGETQYF. The CDR3 DNA is TGCGCCAGCAGCGGGAGCGGGGAGACCCAGTACTTC.

The V call is TRBV5-1, the J call TRBJ2-2; D may be TRBD2 (7 bases). Germline V gene lookup returns CDR1 SGHRS and CDR2 YFSETQ. V lost 4 bases and J lost 4, with 11 bases in between. The CDR3 length is 14 residues. The CDR3 loop is CASSGGGPTGELFF. CDR3 DNA: TGCGCCAGCAGCGGGGGGGGGCCCACCGGGGAGCTGTTTTTT.

This clone was found once. The V gene is TRBV7-2, the J gene TRBJ2-1, with D unclear. Per germline, CDR1 SGHTA and CDR2 FQGNSA. V was pared by 5 bases and J by 2 bases, with 10 bases between. The CDR3 covers 14 residues. The CDR3 reads CASSPPVTYNEQFF. For the CDR3, the DNA is TGTGCCAGCAGCCCCCCGGTCACCTACAATGAGCAGTTCTTC.

The chain has TRBV2 and TRBJ2-2, with D possibly matching TRBD1 (6 bases). The CDR3 has 15 amino acids. Per the germline V gene, CDR1 is SNHLY and CDR2 is FYNNEI. The V end was cut by 6 bases, the J end by 3 bases, with 14 bases between. Here the CDR3 reads CASRKGDLDTGELFF. The CDR3, as DNA: TGTGCCAGCAGAAAGGGGGATCTGGACACCGGGGAGCTGTTTTTT.

Written as DNA, the CDR3 is TGTGCCAGCAGCCGCCGAACCGAGCGGGGTTACTCCTACGAGCAGTACTTC. Translation: CASSRRTERGYSYEQYF. The chain has TRBV5-6 and TRBJ2-7; 7 bases are a match to TRBD2. CDR3 length: 17 residues. Losses at the gene ends were 4 bases for V and 0 bases for J; bases not matched to a gene: 13. Looked up from germline, CDR1 is SGHDT and CDR2 is YYEEEE.

The J gene is TRBJ2-1, the V gene TRBV7-3, with 7 bases identical to TRBD2. J lost 9 bases, V lost 5 bases, and 13 bases had no gene match. The CDR3 has 15 residues. Germline CDR1 reads SGHTA; CDR2 reads FQGTGA. CDR3 region: CASSQVQAGSREQFF. CDR3 DNA: TGTGCCAGCAGCCAAGTCCAAGCGGGGAGTCGTGAGCAGTTCTTC.

The V gene is TRBV29-1, the J gene TRBJ2-7, with 11 positions matching TRBD2. V was pared by 5 bases and J by 4 bases, with 10 bases of the junction left unmatched. CDR1 and CDR2 (germline): SQVTM, ANQGSEA. This CDR3 contains 15 residues. This chain's CDR3 is CSVLKLAGVRYEQYF. CDR3 nucleotides: TGCAGCGTTTTAAAACTAGCGGGAGTTAGGTACGAGCAGTACTTC.

The CDR3 nucleotides read TGTGCCAGCAGCTTAGCTAGCGGGATGGATACGCAGTATTTT. It codes for CASSLASGMDTQYF. The chain has TRBV11-3 and TRBJ2-3; 9 bases agree with TRBD2. Germline V gives CDR1 SGHNT, CDR2 YENEEA. With 1 base clipped from V and 6 bases from J, the junction kept 2 bases outside the gene matches. CDR3 length: 14 amino acids. The full variable domain, rest sourced from reference TRBV11-3 and TRBJ2-3, is EAGVVQSPRYKIIEKKQPVAFWCNPISGHNTLYWYLQNLGQGPELLIRYENEEAVDDSQLPKDRFSAERLKGVDSTLKIQPAELGDSAVYLCASSLASGMDTQYFGPGTRLTVL.

This clone was recorded a few times. The rearrangement uses TRBV27 and TRBJ1-2, with D possibly TRBD1 on 6 matching bases. The CDR3 has 16 amino acids. Between the trimmed V and J ends, which lost 5 bases and 6 bases, there was a span of 22 bases. Germline V gives CDR1 MNHEY, CDR2 SMNVEV (reference sequence). CDR3 sequence: CASSPRQVLLSDGYTF. The CDR3 region has the DNA TGTGCCAGCAGTCCCCGACAGGTGCTATTGTCTGATGGCTACACCTTC.

The J gene is TRBJ1-2, the V gene TRBV29-1; D is unresolved. V lost 4 bases, J lost 4 bases, and 16 bases lay in between. This CDR3 region has 14 residues. CDR1 SQVTM and CDR2 ANQGSEA come from the germline V gene. CDR3 region: CSVGTPGGPYGYTF. In nucleotides, the CDR3 is TGCAGCGTTGGCACACCAGGTGGCCCCTATGGCTACACCTTC.

In its sample, this clone was seen a few times. This chain connects TRBV19 to TRBJ1-2; unclear D gene. Germline CDR1 LNHDA, CDR2 SQIVND (reference sequence). V gave up 7 bases and J gave up 3 bases, with 21 bases separating them. This CDR3 has 16 amino acids. The CDR3 region is CASNLRLLDGDYGYTF. CDR3 sequence (DNA): TGTGCCAGTAACCTGAGACTCCTTGACGGGGACTATGGCTACACCTTC.

This chain joins TRBV19 and TRBJ1-3; TRBD1 aligns across 9 bases. Germline values: CDR1 LNHDA, CDR2 SQIVND (reference sequence). The CDR3 has 15 amino acids. V was pared by 3 bases and J by 6 bases, with 6 bases of the junction left unmatched. The CDR3 sequence: CASSITGGRENTIYF. The CDR3 DNA sequence: TGTGCCAGTAGTATTACAGGGGGCCGTGAAAACACCATATATTTT.

This clone came up once. V usage is TRBV5-1 and J usage is TRBJ2-7; TRBD1 agrees at 7 bases. Looked up from germline, CDR1 is SGHRS and CDR2 is YFSETQ. The CDR3 is 14 amino acids. The V gene end was trimmed by 5 bases and the J gene end by 2 bases; junction bases not matched to a gene: 7. CDR3 loop: CASRRDRVPYEQYF. The CDR3 bases are TGCGCCAGCAGGCGAGACAGGGTCCCCTACGAGCAGTACTTC.

The J gene is TRBJ2-5, the V gene TRBV19; 9 bases match TRBD2. Germline trimming cut 6 bases from V and 1 base from J; bases unmatched to any gene: 9. The germline V gene encodes CDR1 LNHDA and CDR2 SQIVND (reference sequence). CDR3 size: 16 residues. The DNA for the CDR3 is TGTGCCAGTAGAACCTCTAGCGGGGCCCTCCAAGAGACCCAGTACTTC. It codes for CASRTSSGALQETQYF.

The rearrangement links TRBV2 to TRBJ1-3, with D hard to call. V was shortened by 3 bases and J by 4 bases, with 13 bases between the two germline ends. Germline V gene lookup returns CDR1 SNHLY and CDR2 FYNNEI. This CDR3 is built from 15 residues. The CDR3 loop is CASSDRQAGGNTIYF. CDR3 nucleotides: TGTGCCAGCAGTGACCGGCAGGCTGGAGGAAACACCATATATTTT.

This clone has just a few counts. The V and J genes are TRBV20-1 and TRBJ1-1, with D perhaps TRBD1 (6 bases). With 6 bases removed from V and 5 bases from J, the gap between germline ends came to 10 bases. This CDR3 is 11 amino acids long. The germline V gene encodes CDR1 DFQATT and CDR2 SNEGSKA (reference sequence). The CDR3 nucleotides are TGCAGTGCCCTGACAGGAACTGAAGCTTTCTTT. This encodes CSALTGTEAFF.

The chain recombines TRBV18 with TRBJ2-5, with 10 bases matching TRBD2. The CDR3 loop spans 14 amino acids. V was clipped by 3 bases and J by 5 bases; unmatched bases: 3. Germline V gene sequence: CDR1 KGHSH, CDR2 LQKENI. The CDR3 protein is CASSPSGRQETQYF. DNA of the CDR3: TGTGCCAGCTCACCTAGCGGGAGGCAGGAGACCCAGTACTTC. Full variable domain (outside the CDR3, taken from reference TRBV18 and TRBJ2-5): NAGVMQNPRHLVRRRGQEARLRCSPMKGHSHVYWYRQLPEEGLKFMVYLQKENIIDESGMPKERFSAEFPKEGPSILRIQQVVRGDSAAYFCASSPSGRQETQYFGPGTRLLVL.

The CDR3 spells CASSPPLGQGAMGNTEAFF. CDR3 in DNA: TGCGCCAGCAGCCCGCCATTAGGACAGGGGGCCATGGGGAACACTGAAGCTTTCTTT. This rearrangement joins TRBV10-2 to TRBJ1-1, with 11 bases aligning to TRBD1. CDR1 is WSHSY and CDR2 is SAAADI in the germline V gene. Trimming removed 6 bases from V and 1 base from J; junction bases left unmatched: 16. The CDR3 extends over 19 amino acids.

In this sample, this clone turned up once. The J gene is TRBJ1-2, the V gene TRBV6-5, with 8 bases lining up with TRBD1. CDR1 is MNHEY and CDR2 is SVGAGI in the germline V gene. This CDR3 is 16 amino acids long. With V trimmed by 0 bases and J by 4 bases, 7 bases remained unmatched. CDR3 loop: CASSYSMGQAGYGYTF. As DNA, the CDR3 is TGTGCCAGCAGTTACTCGATGGGACAGGCGGGCTATGGCTACACCTTC.

The genes are TRBV5-1 and TRBJ2-7, with TRBD2 as a possible D gene (7 bases). V was clipped by 3 bases and J by 5 bases, with 15 bases between them. The CDR3 is made up of 14 amino acids. Germline V gene lookup returns CDR1 SGHRS and CDR2 YFSETQ. Written as DNA, the CDR3 is TGCGCCAGCAGCTCCCGGGGAGGGGGGGACGAGCAGTACTTC. This gives the protein CASSSRGGGDEQYF.